The clone carrying this TCR beta chain appeared a few times. The data were obtained in a study of blood T cell repertoires in COVID-19. Study overall: Samples representing acute and convalescent COVID-19 were sourced from the United States, Italy and Spain. Nucleic acid was either cDNA or gDNA, and it came from T cells, B-cell-depleted T cells, or PBMCs.

The CDR3 consists of 14 residues. Trimming shortened V by 4 bases and J by 0 bases, and 8 bases separated the two germline ends. CDR1 SGHRS and CDR2 YFSETQ come from the germline V gene. The protocol was immunoSEQ multiplex PCR, while the TCRdb copy is restricted to in-frame clones and leaves out a portion. The sample holds around 100,000 clones; approximately 85% are singletons and the top ten take roughly 7.9%. This TCR was recovered from a man between 65 and 80 years old with acute or convalescent COVID-19. The chain combines TRBV5-1 with TRBJ1-3; maybe TRBD1 (5 bases). Sequencing was performed on peripheral blood. This CDR3 is CASSQTASGNTIYF. The CDR3 DNA reads TGCGCCAGCAGCCAGACAGCCTCTGGAAACACCATATATTTT.